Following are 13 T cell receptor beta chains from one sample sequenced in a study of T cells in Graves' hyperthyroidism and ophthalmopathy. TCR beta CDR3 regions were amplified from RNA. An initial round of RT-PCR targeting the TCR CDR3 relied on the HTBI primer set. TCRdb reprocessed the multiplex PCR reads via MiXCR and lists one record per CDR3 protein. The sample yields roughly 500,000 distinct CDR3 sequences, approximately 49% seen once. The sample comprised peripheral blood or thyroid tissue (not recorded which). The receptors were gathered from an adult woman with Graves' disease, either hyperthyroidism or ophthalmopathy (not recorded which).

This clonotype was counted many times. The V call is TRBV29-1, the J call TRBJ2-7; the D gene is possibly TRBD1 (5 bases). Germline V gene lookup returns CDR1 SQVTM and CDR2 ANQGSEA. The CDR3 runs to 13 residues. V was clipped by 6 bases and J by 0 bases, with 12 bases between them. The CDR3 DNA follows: TGCAGCGTGAGGACACCTCACTCCTACGAGCAGTACTTC. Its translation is CSVRTPHSYEQYF.

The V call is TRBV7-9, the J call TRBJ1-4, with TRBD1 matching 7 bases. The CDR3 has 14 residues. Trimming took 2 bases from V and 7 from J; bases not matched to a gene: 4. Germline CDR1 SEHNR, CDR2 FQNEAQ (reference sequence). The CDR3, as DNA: TGTGCCAGCAGCTTAACAGGGGATGGTGAAAAACTGTTTTTT. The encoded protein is CASSLTGDGEKLFF.

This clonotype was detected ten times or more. The CDR3 is CASSLGSTDTQYF. CDR3 DNA: TGTGCCAGCAGCTTGGGTAGCACAGATACGCAGTATTTT. The chain joins TRBV7-8 to TRBJ2-3; D uncertain. This CDR3 is 13 amino acids long. Germline V CDR1 and CDR2: SGHVS, FQNEAQ. Trimming took off 3 bases at V and 0 bases at J, with 4 bases between the two ends. The complete variable domain, with remaining parts taken from reference TRBV7-8 and TRBJ2-3, reads GAGVSQSPRYKVAKRGQDVALRCDPISGHVSLFWYQQALGQGPEFLTYFQNEAQLDKSGLPSDRFFAERPEGSVSTLKIQRTQQEDSAVYLCASSLGSTDTQYFGPGTRLTVL.

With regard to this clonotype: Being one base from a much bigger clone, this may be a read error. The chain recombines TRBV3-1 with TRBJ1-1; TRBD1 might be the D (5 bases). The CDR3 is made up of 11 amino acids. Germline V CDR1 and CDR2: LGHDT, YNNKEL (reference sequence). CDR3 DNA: TGTGCCAGCAGCAGCAGGGTTTCGGCTCTCTTT. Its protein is CASSSRVSALF.

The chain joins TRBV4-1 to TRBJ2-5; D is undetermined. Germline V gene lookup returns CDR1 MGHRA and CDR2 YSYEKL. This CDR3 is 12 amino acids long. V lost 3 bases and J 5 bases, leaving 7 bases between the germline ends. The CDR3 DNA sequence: TGCGCCAGCAGCCACCCTGGGGAGACCCAGTACTTC. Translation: CASSHPGETQYF.

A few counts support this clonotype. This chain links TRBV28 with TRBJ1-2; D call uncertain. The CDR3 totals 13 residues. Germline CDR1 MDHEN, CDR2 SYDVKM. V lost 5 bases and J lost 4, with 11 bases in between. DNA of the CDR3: TGTGCCAGCAGTAGACCCTCCCCCTATGGCTACACCTTC. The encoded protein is CASSRPSPYGYTF.

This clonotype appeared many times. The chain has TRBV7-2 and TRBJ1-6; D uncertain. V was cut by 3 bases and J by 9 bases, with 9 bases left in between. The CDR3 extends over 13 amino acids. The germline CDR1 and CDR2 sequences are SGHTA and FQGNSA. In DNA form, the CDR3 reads TGTGCCAGCAGCTTTATGATTTCTTCACCCCTCCACTTT. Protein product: CASSFMISSPLHF.

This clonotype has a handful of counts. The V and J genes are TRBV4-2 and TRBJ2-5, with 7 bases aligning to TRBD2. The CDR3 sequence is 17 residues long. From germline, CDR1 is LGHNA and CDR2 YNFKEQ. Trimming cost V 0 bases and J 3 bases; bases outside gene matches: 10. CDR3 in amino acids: CASSQEGLAGNEETQYF. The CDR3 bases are TGTGCCAGCAGCCAAGAGGGGTTAGCGGGCAATGAAGAGACCCAGTACTTC.

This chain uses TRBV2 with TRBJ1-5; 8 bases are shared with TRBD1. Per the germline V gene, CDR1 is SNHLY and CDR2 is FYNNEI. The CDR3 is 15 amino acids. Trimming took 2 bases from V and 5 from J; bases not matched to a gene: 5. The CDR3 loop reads CASSEWAGGDQPQHF. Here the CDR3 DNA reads TGTGCCAGCAGTGAATGGGCAGGGGGCGATCAGCCCCAGCATTTT.

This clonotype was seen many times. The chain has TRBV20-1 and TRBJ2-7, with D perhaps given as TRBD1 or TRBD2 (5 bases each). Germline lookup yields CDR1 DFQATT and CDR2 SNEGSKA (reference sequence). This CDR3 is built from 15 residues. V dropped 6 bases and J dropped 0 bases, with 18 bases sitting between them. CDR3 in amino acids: CSAQRGDLSSYEQYF. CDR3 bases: TGCAGTGCACAAAGGGGAGACCTTAGCTCCTACGAGCAGTACTTC.

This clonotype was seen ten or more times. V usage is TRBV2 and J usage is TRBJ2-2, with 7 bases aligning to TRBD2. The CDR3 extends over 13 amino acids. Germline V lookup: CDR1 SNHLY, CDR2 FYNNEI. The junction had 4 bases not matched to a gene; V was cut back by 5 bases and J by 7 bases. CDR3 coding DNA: TGTGCCAGCAGTTTAACTAGCGACGGGGAGCTGTTTTTT. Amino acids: CASSLTSDGELFF.

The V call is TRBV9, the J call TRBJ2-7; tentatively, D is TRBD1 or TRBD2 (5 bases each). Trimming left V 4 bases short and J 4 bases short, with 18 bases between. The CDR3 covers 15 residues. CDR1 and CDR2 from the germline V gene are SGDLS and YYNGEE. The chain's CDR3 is CASSSTGRLRYEQYF. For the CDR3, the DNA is TGTGCCAGCAGCTCGACGGGGCGATTGAGATACGAGCAGTACTTC. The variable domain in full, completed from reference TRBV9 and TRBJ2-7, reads DSGVTQTPKHLITATGQRVTLRCSPRSGDLSVYWYQQSLDQGLQFLIQYYNGEERAKGNILERFSAQQFPDLHSELNLSSLELGDSALYFCASSSTGRLRYEQYFGPGTRLTVT.

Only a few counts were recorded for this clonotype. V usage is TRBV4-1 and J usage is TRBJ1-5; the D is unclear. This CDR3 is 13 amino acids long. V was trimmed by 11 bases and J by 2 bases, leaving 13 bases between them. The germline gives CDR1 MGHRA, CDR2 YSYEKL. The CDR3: CASGTFGNQPQHF. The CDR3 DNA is TGCGCCTCTGGCACATTTGGCAATCAGCCCCAGCATTTT.